These 27 T cell receptor beta chains share one sample of origin, sequenced in a study of monozygotic twins with inflammatory bowel disease. After re-calling the 5' RACE reads, TCRdb lists one entry per CDR3 protein, DNA absent. The table lists 310,000 or so distinct CDR3 sequences, with around 2% in the top ten. Sequenced material: blood. The receptors shown here come from a human donor with ulcerative colitis or Crohn's disease, or a healthy co-twin of an affected twin (not recorded which).

The chain carries TRBV7-9 and TRBJ1-2. Germline V gene sequence: CDR1 SEHNR, CDR2 FQNEAQ (reference sequence). CDR3 length equals 16 residues. The CDR3 is CASTSNVGWGNYGYTF. The variable domain in full, with the rest retrieved from reference TRBV7-9 and TRBJ1-2, is DTGVSQNPRHKITKRGQNVTFRCDPISEHNRLYWYRQTLGQGPEFLTYFQNEAQLEKSRLLSDRFSAERPKGSFSTLEIQRTEQGDSAMYLCASTSNVGWGNYGYTFGSGTRLTVV.

J is TRBJ2-7 and V is TRBV4-1. This CDR3 is built from 15 residues. Germline lookup yields CDR1 MGHRA and CDR2 YSYEKL. The CDR3 spells CASSQERGISYEQYF.

The chain uses TRBV5-1 and TRBJ2-3. The CDR3 extends over 14 amino acids. CDR1 and CDR2 from the germline V gene are SGHRS and YFSETQ. The CDR3 region is CASSLAERGDTQYF.

The chain links TRBV27 to TRBJ2-1; absent DNA, TCRdb's TRBD2 call cannot be checked. This CDR3 spans 15 amino acids. Germline CDR1 MNHEY, CDR2 SMNVEV (reference sequence). The CDR3 sequence: CASSPRGGPGNEQLF.

The V call is TRBV27, the J call TRBJ2-7; as DNA is missing, the TRBD1 call by TCRdb cannot be tested. From germline, CDR1 is MNHEY and CDR2 SMNVEV (reference sequence). The CDR3 extends over 15 amino acids. CDR3 in amino acids: CASSFMGAGTYEQYF.

The V and J genes are TRBV20-1 and TRBJ2-7. Germline V CDR1 and CDR2: DFQATT, SNEGSKA (reference sequence). The CDR3 has 14 residues. CDR3 amino acids: CSARVASSAYEQYF.

V and J are TRBV10-3 and TRBJ2-1; TCRdb indicates TRBD1, and absent DNA this call remains unverified. The germline V gene encodes CDR1 ENHRY and CDR2 SYGVKD. The CDR3 spans 15 residues. The chain's CDR3 is CAIKIRASSYNEQFF.

V and J are TRBV6-4 and TRBJ1-1; with no DNA, the TCRdb D assignment of TRBD1 cannot be verified. This CDR3 comprises 12 residues. CDR1 MRHNA and CDR2 SNTAGT come from the germline V gene. Here the CDR3 reads CASSDRGRRAFF.

The chain links TRBV11-2 to TRBJ2-1; there is no DNA to check the TCRdb D call of TRBD1. The CDR3 runs 11 residues. Germline CDR1 is SGHAT and CDR2 is FQNNGV. CDR3 loop: CASSKGGEQFF.

The rearrangement joins TRBV5-1 to TRBJ1-2. The CDR3 is 15 amino acids. Germline assignment: CDR1 SGHRS and CDR2 YFSETQ. The CDR3 region is CASSLAEGWDYGYTF.

The chain is built from TRBV19 and TRBJ1-5; the D gene TCRdb calls, TRBD1, cannot be checked with no DNA. Germline V gene data show CDR1 as LNHDA and CDR2 as SQIVND (reference sequence). The CDR3 extends over 16 amino acids. The CDR3 protein is CASSIGRDRGPSPQHF.

V gene TRBV30 combines with J gene TRBJ1-1. This CDR3 is 14 amino acids long. Germline V gives CDR1 GTSNPN, CDR2 SVGIG (reference sequence). CDR3 sequence reads: CAWSLQGGSNVAFF.

This sequence joins TRBV4-1 and TRBJ1-5; without DNA, the TCRdb call of TRBD1 cannot be checked. This CDR3 is 17 amino acids long. CDR1 is MGHRA and CDR2 is YSYEKL in the germline V gene. Here the CDR3 reads CASSFRDSYFENQPQHF.

The chain is built from TRBV9 and TRBJ2-5; without DNA, the TCRdb call of TRBD1 cannot be checked. From germline, CDR1 is SGDLS and CDR2 YYNGEE. This CDR3 has 15 residues. CDR3: CASSVSGTKGETQYF.

The chain combines TRBV20-1 with TRBJ2-7; the D gene TCRdb calls, TRBD1, cannot be checked with no DNA. CDR3 length equals 14 residues. Germline CDR1 reads DFQATT; CDR2 reads SNEGSKA (reference sequence). CDR3 in amino acids: CSASKRQGAYEQYF.

This chain joins TRBV2 and TRBJ2-7; no DNA is available, so the TRBD1 call from TCRdb remains unchecked. The V gene's germline CDR1 is SNHLY and CDR2 FYNNEI. This CDR3 has 14 residues. This CDR3 reads CASSEIRQGYEQYF.

The V and J genes are TRBV21-1 and TRBJ2-3; TCRdb's D call, TRBD2, is unchecked because there is no DNA. TRBV21-1 is assigned pseudogene status. The CDR3 has 18 residues. CDR3 sequence reads: CASSKAREKSTSTDTQYF.

The chain couples TRBV13 to TRBJ2-2; TCRdb gives TRBD1 as the D gene, but with no DNA this cannot be confirmed. The CDR3 has 16 amino acids. Looked up from germline, CDR1 is PRHDT and CDR2 is FYEKMQ (reference sequence). The CDR3 spells CASSSFGQANTGELFF.

CDR3 sequence: CSASRDWGWEQYF. The rearrangement uses TRBV20-1 and TRBJ2-7; TCRdb gives TRBD1 as the D gene, but with no DNA this cannot be confirmed. The CDR3 has 13 residues. Germline V CDR1 and CDR2: DFQATT, SNEGSKA (reference sequence).

CDR3 residues: CASSQDPATFRYEQYF. The chain combines TRBV4-1 with TRBJ2-7. Looked up from germline, CDR1 is MGHRA and CDR2 is YSYEKL. The CDR3 contains 16 residues.

This sequence joins TRBV29-1 and TRBJ2-1. This CDR3 has 15 residues. From germline, CDR1 is SQVTM and CDR2 ANQGSEA. This CDR3 reads CSVEDPNAAGNEQFF.

The J gene is TRBJ2-7, the V gene TRBV5-1; the D call from TCRdb, TRBD1, cannot be confirmed without DNA. This CDR3 is 16 amino acids long. Per germline, CDR1 SGHRS and CDR2 YFSETQ. CDR3 residues: CASSLPGTGGSYEQYF.

The chain's CDR3 is CASSLSVNSYNEQFF. This chain uses TRBV7-3 with TRBJ2-1. CDR1 is SGHTA, CDR2 FQGTGA, per germline. The CDR3 loop spans 15 amino acids.

J is TRBJ2-5 and V is TRBV7-9; checking the TCRdb D call of TRBD1 is not possible without DNA. This CDR3 has 14 residues. From germline, CDR1 is SEHNR and CDR2 FQNEAQ (reference sequence). The CDR3 sequence: CASSQRGQKETQYF.

The V gene is TRBV29-1, the J gene TRBJ1-1; TCRdb designates TRBD1, a call that cannot be tested without DNA. Per the germline V gene, CDR1 is SQVTM and CDR2 is ANQGSEA. The CDR3 consists of 12 residues. CDR3 amino acids: CSGGQTTTEAFF. The full variable domain, its missing parts supplied by reference TRBV29-1 and TRBJ1-1, is SAVISQKPSRDICQRGTSLTIQCQVDSQVTMMFWYRQQPGQSLTLIATANQGSEATYESGFVIDKFPISRPNLTFSTLTVSNMSPEDSSIYLCSGGQTTTEAFFGQGTRLTVV.

This rearrangement joins TRBV25-1 to TRBJ1-4. The CDR3 runs 14 residues. From germline, CDR1 is MGHDK and CDR2 SYGVNS. CDR3 region: CASTSLSGNEKLFF.

The J gene is TRBJ2-7, the V gene TRBV30; TCRdb picks TRBD2, but there is no DNA to check that call. Germline V lookup: CDR1 GTSNPN, CDR2 SVGIG (reference sequence). The length of the CDR3 is 15 residues. This CDR3 is CAWSAERGSVSEQYF.